This T cell receptor (beta chain) was documented in a study of CD8+ T cells in alopecia areata (dated by TCRdb to the late 2010s). Regarding the research as a whole: The treated patients took part in an open-label pilot trial in which moderate-to-severe alopecia areata was treated with oral tofacitinib at 5 to 10 mg twice daily. Patients received tofacitinib for 6 to 18 months and were then followed off drug for 6 months to check for delayed response and recurrence. In treated patients, disease severity was measured using the SALT score, which gives the percentage of scalp surface area affected. High-throughput TCRbeta sequencing was used to examine T cell clonal expansion in alopecia areata in both the C3H/HeJ mouse model and human patients. In humans, TCRbeta sequencing was performed on scalp tissue and on sorted CD4+ and CD8+ peripheral blood T cells from healthy controls and from patients with patchy or totalis/universalis alopecia areata. Biopsies were taken from tofacitinib-treated patients at baseline and again at 4 and 24 weeks into treatment, and several of those patients also had a later scalp biopsy. Scalp clonality was compared among normal scalp (n=4), patchy alopecia areata scalp (n=8), and alopecia totalis/universalis scalp (n=8). RNA was extracted with the PAXgene miRNA kit for fixed scalp, the miRNeasy kit for PBMCs, and the RNeasy kit for mouse skin. TCRbeta CDR3 regions were amplified by immunoSEQ multiplex PCR using 35 Vbeta forward and 13 Jbeta reverse primers. Overall study outcomes, separate from this receptor: Scalp TCR repertoire analysis is complicated because resident alphabeta T cells in normal human skin are also sequenced, whereas mouse skin is dominated by gammadelta T cells. Because the treated cohort was small and included a single nonresponder, larger studies are needed to assess links between baseline CD8+ expansion and response. Lesional scalp, especially in alopecia totalis/universalis, showed higher clonality and more expanded CD8+ clones than normal scalp, suggesting antigenic drive. With tofacitinib, both scalp clonality and the number of expanded CD8+ clones among the top 100 scalp clones went down significantly. Many expanded lesional clones were found to persist in scalp and blood during tofacitinib treatment, and relapse after treatment cessation may be partly explained by this persistence. Shared TCR sequences between patients were less evident than in mice, which may be partly attributable to HLA diversity in the patient population.

Reading the label with the study, this specimen's time point is: 4 weeks on oral tofacitinib. Interpreted using the paper, the treatment or condition label stands for: oral pan-JAK inhibitor, 5-10 mg twice daily. Peripheral blood and lesional scalp punch biopsies were obtained from patients with alopecia areata. PBMCs were separated by density centrifugation and stained for CD3, CD4 and CD8, after which CD4+ and CD8+ T cells were sorted on a FACSAria. Library preparation used the immunoSEQ multiplex PCR assay. RNA was extracted from all samples and reverse transcribed into cDNA as template for TCR sequencing. SuperScript III was used for first-strand cDNA synthesis, primed with a 2:1 mix of oligo-dT and random hexamers. A synthetic immune receptor repertoire was used to measure amplification bias, and any remaining bias was corrected computationally. In the paper's pipeline: Raw reads were preprocessed to remove errors, and CDR3 was defined by IMGT conventions from the conserved cysteine to phenylalanine. Clonality was computed by normalizing Shannon entropy by log2 of the number of productive unique TCRs and subtracting the result from 1. Whether scalp clones were CD4 or CD8 was inferred by matching scalp TCRbeta sequences against CD4 and CD8 repertoires sorted from blood. TCRdb mirrors the immuneACCESS table, restricted to in-frame sequences. Some clones are absent from its copies; in checked studies, under half trace to an unresolved V gene, and the reason for the others is unknown. The V and J calls and clone size are taken from that table; D and trimming were inferred from the DNA. This sample is represented by under 150,000 clones; roughly 82% of them were singletons. Clones ranked in the top ten supply roughly 25% of the sample.

Notes on this clone: Its specific antigen is unknown. Qualities for individual bases were not recorded, and no much larger clone is one base off.

CDR1 and CDR2 are drawn from the germline V gene: MNHNS, SASEGT. From the cysteine up to the phenylalanine, the CDR3 has a length of 16 residues. Only the CDR3 part of the read is kept: 48 bases, read in frame from the first base. The germline V and J ends show losses of 0 bases and 2 bases respectively, and no gene match explains 2 bases of the junction. The clonotype was recovered from a human donor with alopecia areata. The chain couples TRBV6-1 to TRBJ2-3, with TRBD2 identical over 10 junction bases. The source material was CD8+ T cells sorted from blood, sampled at week 4, from a patient treated with tofacitinib. The CDR3 in this case is CASSEALAGLTDTQYF. The DNA reads TGTGCCAGCAGTGAAGCACTAGCGGGGCTCACAGATACGCAGTATTTT.